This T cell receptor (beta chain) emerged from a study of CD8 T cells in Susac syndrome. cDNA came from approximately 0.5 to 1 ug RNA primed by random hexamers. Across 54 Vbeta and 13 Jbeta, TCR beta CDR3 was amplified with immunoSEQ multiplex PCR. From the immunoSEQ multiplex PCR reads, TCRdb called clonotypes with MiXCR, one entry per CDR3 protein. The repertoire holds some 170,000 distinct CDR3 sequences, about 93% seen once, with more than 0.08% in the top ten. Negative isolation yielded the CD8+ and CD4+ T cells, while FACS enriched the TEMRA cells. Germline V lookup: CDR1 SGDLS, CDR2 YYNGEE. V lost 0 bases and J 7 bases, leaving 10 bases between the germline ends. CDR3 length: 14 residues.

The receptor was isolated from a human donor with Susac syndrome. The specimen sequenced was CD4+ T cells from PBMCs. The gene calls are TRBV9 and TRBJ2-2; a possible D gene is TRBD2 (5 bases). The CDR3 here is CASSVAGGLGELFF. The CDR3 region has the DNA TGTGCCAGCAGCGTAGCAGGAGGTCTCGGGGAGCTGTTTTTT.